A single sample gave rise to the 16 T cell receptor beta chains below, sequenced in a study of T cell responses to AZD1222 COVID-19 vaccine. Generated by immunoSEQ multiplex PCR, the TCRdb table keeps only in-frame clones and is missing some. The sample lists around 150,000 clones; 85% to 95% were seen once. Sequenced here: peripheral blood, sampled on day 0 of AZD1222 vaccination. Receptor source: an adult in good health.

The chain is built from TRBV5-4 and TRBJ1-2; TRBD1 is a possible D gene (6 bases). V was shortened by 2 bases and J by 4 bases, with 12 bases between the two germline ends. Germline assignment: CDR1 SGHNT and CDR2 YYREEE (reference sequence). The CDR3 extends over 14 amino acids. This CDR3 is CASSFQGNSYGYTF. The CDR3 nucleotides are TGTGCCAGCAGCTTCCAGGGGAATAGCTATGGCTACACCTTC.

This clone showed up just once. The genes are TRBV2 and TRBJ1-4; D might be TRBD1 (5 bases). CDR3 length: 14 amino acids. The ends were cut back, 8 bases at V and 4 bases at J, with 14 bases in the middle. Germline assignment: CDR1 SNHLY and CDR2 FYNNEI. The CDR3 nucleotides read TGTGCCAGCGTCGGGACGCTGTTTAATGAAAAACTGTTTTTT. Translating gives CASVGTLFNEKLFF.

V usage is TRBV7-9 and J usage is TRBJ1-3; TRBD1 might be the D (6 bases). Germline CDR1 and CDR2: SEHNR and FQNEAQ (reference sequence). This CDR3 has 15 residues. Trimming pared 2 bases from V and 2 bases from J, leaving 10 bases between. The DNA of the CDR3 is TGTGCCAGCAGCTTAAGGACAGACGCTGGAAACACCATATATTTT. It translates to CASSLRTDAGNTIYF.

The chain has TRBV28 and TRBJ2-3; 10 positions match TRBD1. The V and J ends lost 1 base and 3 bases, in that order; junction bases with no gene match: 10. This CDR3 spans 18 amino acids. CDR1 is MDHEN, CDR2 SYDVKM, per germline. This CDR3 reads CASSLYRLDRGRTDTQYF. CDR3 in DNA: TGTGCCAGCAGTTTATATCGCCTCGACAGGGGGCGGACAGATACGCAGTATTTT.

V and J are TRBV29-1 and TRBJ1-1, with D possibly TRBD1 on 5 matching bases. The CDR3 consists of 15 residues. CDR1 and CDR2 (germline): SQVTM, ANQGSEA. Trimming took 8 bases from V and 1 from J, leaving 20 bases between them. The CDR3 protein is CSLRIRGLGNTEAFF. In DNA form, the CDR3 reads TGCAGCTTAAGAATTCGGGGGTTAGGGAACACTGAAGCTTTCTTT.

The genes are TRBV5-1 and TRBJ2-1, with no clear D. Germline CDR1 reads SGHRS; CDR2 reads YFSETQ. Between the trimmed V and J ends, which lost 3 bases and 0 bases, there was a span of 10 bases. The CDR3 consists of 15 residues. The CDR3 nucleotides read TGCGCCAGCAGCTCCAGCTTAAGCTCCTACAATGAGCAGTTCTTC. Protein: CASSSSLSSYNEQFF.

J is TRBJ2-2 and V is TRBV7-3; D is unresolved. The CDR3 consists of 13 residues. Germline-derived CDR1 and CDR2 are SGHTA and FQGTGA. V dropped 8 bases and J dropped 6 bases, with 13 bases sitting between them. CDR3 loop: CASGEGLAGELFF. CDR3 bases: TGTGCCAGCGGGGAAGGGCTCGCCGGGGAGCTGTTTTTT.

The chain employs TRBV24-1 and TRBJ2-7; the D call may be TRBD1 or TRBD2 (5 bases each). The CDR3 is 16 residues long. V was cut by 3 bases and J by 0 bases, with 14 bases left in between. The germline V gene has CDR1 KGHDR and CDR2 SFDVKD. Written as DNA, the CDR3 is TGTGCCACCAGTGATGGGACGGAGCAAGGCTCCTACGAGCAGTACTTC. It is translated as CATSDGTEQGSYEQYF.

This clone was picked up one time. V usage is TRBV5-5 and J usage is TRBJ2-1, with D maybe TRBD2 (6 bases). This CDR3 spans 14 amino acids. Deletions cut 4 bases from V and 8 bases from J, with 16 bases between. Germline loops: CDR1 SGHKS, CDR2 YYEKEE (reference sequence). The CDR3 spells CASSLDQTRHEQFF. The CDR3 nucleotides are TGTGCCAGCAGCCTCGATCAGACTAGACATGAGCAGTTCTTC. Complete variable domain (other parts from reference TRBV5-5 and TRBJ2-1): DAGVTQSPTHLIKTRGQQVTLRCSPISGHKSVSWYQQVLGQGPQFIFQYYEKEERGRGNFPDRFSARQFPNYSSELNVNALLLGDSALYLCASSLDQTRHEQFFGPGTRLTVL.

The gene calls are TRBV6-2 or TRBV6-3 and TRBJ2-5; tentatively, D is TRBD1 (6 bases). Germline CDR1 MNHEY, CDR2 SVGEGT. The germline V and J ends were trimmed by 6 bases and 2 bases, with 13 bases remaining between them. The CDR3 runs 14 residues. The CDR3 DNA is TGTGCCAGCAGCCTCTGGGGGCAACAAGAGACCCAGTACTTC. It specifies CASSLWGQQETQYF.

This chain uses TRBV15 with TRBJ1-5; weak D call: TRBD1 (6 bases). CDR1 is LNHNV, CDR2 YYDKDF, per germline (reference sequence). The V gene lost 0 bases and the J gene lost 5 bases, with 11 bases spanning the gap. This CDR3 comprises 15 residues. CDR3 DNA sequence: TGTGCCACCAGCAGAGATGGGGACACATATCAGCCCCAGCATTTT. Its protein product is CATSRDGDTYQPQHF.

The chain combines TRBV3-1 (or the pseudogene TRBV3-2) with TRBJ2-5; D is unresolved. The V gene's germline CDR1 is LGHDT and CDR2 YNNKEL (reference sequence). The CDR3 totals 13 residues. Trimming took 0 bases from V and 7 from J, leaving 9 bases between them. The CDR3 DNA reads as TGTGCCAGCAGCCAAGAACCTAGTGGGACCCAGTACTTC. Translation: CASSQEPSGTQYF.

There are a few counts of this clone. The chain couples TRBV25-1 to TRBJ1-1; D uncertain. Between the trimmed V and J ends, which lost 6 bases and 1 base, there was a span of 6 bases. This CDR3 spans 12 amino acids. In germline, CDR1 is MGHDK, CDR2 SYGVNS. The CDR3 protein is CASRGWNTEAFF. CDR3 nucleotides: TGTGCCAGCAGGGGGTGGAACACTGAAGCTTTCTTT.

CDR3 nucleotide sequence: TGTGCCAGCAGCTTAGCAGCGGTCGAGACCCAGTACTTC. Translating it yields CASSLAAVETQYF. The chain is built from TRBV11-2 and TRBJ2-5, with D perhaps matching TRBD2 (5 bases). Trimming left V 1 base short and J 5 bases short, with 8 bases between. Germline CDR1 is SGHAT and CDR2 is FQNNGV. This CDR3 comprises 13 residues.

The chain joins TRBV15 to TRBJ1-3; no reliable D call. The CDR3 totals 15 residues. Germline assignment: CDR1 LNHNV and CDR2 YYDKDF (reference sequence). Trimming removed 5 bases at V and 7 bases at J, with 18 bases between. CDR3 DNA: TGTGCCACCAGCGGCGTCAAGGCAGGAAGCAACACCATATATTTT. It codes for CATSGVKAGSNTIYF.

This clone was found once. The chain joins TRBV28 to TRBJ1-5; D is undetermined. The CDR3 consists of 14 residues. V shed 6 bases and J shed 6 bases, with 15 bases lying between them. Germline V gene data show CDR1 as MDHEN and CDR2 as SYDVKM. CDR3 nucleotides: TGTGCCAGCAGACGCGGGATCCAAGGTCAGCCCCAGCATTTT. This encodes CASRRGIQGQPQHF. Supplemented by reference TRBV28 and TRBJ1-5, the full variable domain reads DVKVTQSSRYLVKRTGEKVFLECVQDMDHENMFWYRQDPGLGLRLIYFSYDVKMKEKGDIPEGYSVSREKKERFSLILESASTNQTSMYLCASRRGIQGQPQHFGDGTRLSIL.